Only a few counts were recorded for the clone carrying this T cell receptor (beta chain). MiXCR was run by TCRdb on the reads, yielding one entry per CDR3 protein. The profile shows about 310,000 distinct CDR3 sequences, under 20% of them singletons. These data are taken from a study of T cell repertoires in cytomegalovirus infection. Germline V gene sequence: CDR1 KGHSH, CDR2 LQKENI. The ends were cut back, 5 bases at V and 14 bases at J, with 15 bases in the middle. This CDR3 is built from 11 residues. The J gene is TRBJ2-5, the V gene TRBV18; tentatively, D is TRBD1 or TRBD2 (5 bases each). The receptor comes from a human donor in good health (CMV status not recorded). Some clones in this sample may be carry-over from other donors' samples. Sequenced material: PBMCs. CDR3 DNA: TGTGCCAGCTCAAACCGGGACGATCCTTACTTC. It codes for CASSNRDDPYF.